This T cell receptor beta chain derives from a study of OX40 agonist ivuxolimab in advanced cancers. Turning to the study itself: Patients in the trial were receiving intravenous ivuxolimab every 2 weeks, at doses of 0.01 to 10 mg/kg.

Patients with a history of autoimmune disease or on systemic immunosuppression were excluded. Assay: immunoSEQ multiplex PCR; the TCRdb copy retains only in-frame clones and omits some. The data contain about 46,000 clones, about 89% of them singletons. Concerning this clone: The antigen is not known. Compared with germline, one end of the junction differs, possibly owing to a read error.

The CDR3 contains 15 residues. Germline V gene data show CDR1 as SSHAT and CDR2 as FNYEAQ (reference sequence). Whole-study findings and limits: No determination was made of the antigen specificity of the expanded peripheral T cells. Relative to CD4+, CD8+ T cells held more expanded clones on average.

The sequence came from an adult with an advanced solid tumor such as melanoma, head and neck, liver or kidney cancer. The specimen was CD4+ or CD8+ T cells sorted from blood, collected in a trial of the OX40 agonist ivuxolimab. This chain connects TRBV7-7 to TRBJ2-1, with 7 bases lining up with TRBD2. The CDR3: CASSLGPGGANEQFF. DNA of the CDR3: TGTGCTAGCAGCTTAGGCCCGGGGGGAGCCAATGAGCAGTTCTTC.